The 20 T cell receptor beta chains listed next were all sequenced from one sample in a study of response to subunit inactivated influenza vaccine (dated by TCRdb to 2016 to 2018). Libraries came from RT-PCR. Sequenced using an Illumina HiSeq 2500. The public reads were run again by TCRdb, first through fastp at Q25 and then through MiXCR, and only productive beta chains were kept. Identical CDR3 proteins give one entry, which carries the most common genes and DNA. The sample yields about 700,000 distinct CDR3 sequences; approximately 15% were counted once. Around 7.3% of the sample is in the top ten clones. This material consisted of PBMCs from blood, taken roughly 2 weeks before vaccination. Receptors were obtained from a man over 45 who received an inactivated influenza vaccine. Donor details come from another sample of the same person, matched by shared clones.

This clonotype is a singleton in its sample. The gene calls are TRBV28 and TRBJ2-1, with 7 nucleotides matching TRBD2. The ends lost 7 bases at V and 0 bases at J; junction bases unmatched: 9. The CDR3 runs to 16 residues. Germline lookup yields CDR1 MDHEN and CDR2 SYDVKM. The CDR3, as DNA: TGTGCCAGCACCAAACTAGCGTTGAGCTCCTACAATGAGCAGTTCTTC. Residues: CASTKLALSSYNEQFF.

This clonotype was observed a few times. The rearrangement joins TRBV9 to TRBJ2-7, with D perhaps assigned TRBD1 or TRBD2 (7 bases each). Germline values: CDR1 SGDLS, CDR2 YYNGEE. This CDR3 comprises 16 residues. V was cut by 1 base and J by 1 base, with 15 bases left in between. This chain's CDR3 is CASSVRSRGGSYEQYF. The CDR3 nucleotides read TGTGCCAGCAGCGTACGTTCCAGGGGGGGGTCCTACGAGCAGTACTTC.

The rearrangement uses TRBV7-9 and TRBJ2-1, with TRBD2 identical over 9 bases. Germline assignment: CDR1 SEHNR and CDR2 FQNEAQ (reference sequence). This CDR3 has 15 amino acids. V was clipped by 5 bases and J by 8 bases; unmatched bases: 10. The CDR3 is CASSGPGLAVHEQFF. The CDR3 DNA is TGTGCCAGCAGCGGACCGGGACTAGCTGTCCATGAGCAGTTCTTC.

The chain combines TRBV6-1 with TRBJ2-7; a possible D gene is TRBD1 (6 bases). The CDR3 spans 16 residues. Trimming took 7 bases from V and 3 from J, leaving 22 bases between them. The germline gives CDR1 MNHNS, CDR2 SASEGT. This chain's CDR3 is CASTGALLGANYEQYF. DNA of the CDR3: TGTGCCAGCACAGGGGCTCTACTAGGGGCTAACTACGAGCAGTACTTC.

This clonotype has more than one count but fewer than ten. This chain joins TRBV10-3 and TRBJ2-7; possible D gene TRBD2, 5 bases. Trimming took off 2 bases at V and 6 bases at J, with 5 bases between the two ends. The V gene's germline CDR1 is ENHRY and CDR2 SYGVKD. The CDR3 runs 11 residues. This CDR3 is CAISEEGEQYF. CDR3 nucleotides: TGTGCCATCAGTGAGGAGGGCGAGCAGTACTTC.

CDR3 in DNA: TGCAGTGCTAGAACGGGGGGTGTCCACGAGCAGTACTTC. It specifies CSARTGGVHEQYF. The rearrangement links TRBV20-1 to TRBJ2-7; 7 bases agree with TRBD2. V lost 2 bases and J lost 5; bases outside the gene matches: 6. The CDR3 loop spans 13 amino acids. In germline, CDR1 is DFQATT, CDR2 SNEGSKA (reference sequence).

This clonotype was seen a handful of times. The V call is TRBV6-2 or TRBV6-3, the J call TRBJ2-7; 12 bases fit TRBD2. The V gene's germline CDR1 is MNHEY and CDR2 SVGEGT. The CDR3 sequence is 18 residues long. With 6 bases clipped from V and 0 bases from J, the junction kept 12 bases outside the gene matches. The CDR3 is CASSRQGLAGRSSYEQYF. The CDR3 nucleotides are TGTGCCAGCAGCCGACAGGGACTAGCGGGCCGTAGCTCCTACGAGCAGTACTTC.

This clonotype has a handful of counts. J is TRBJ1-1 and V is TRBV10-3; 9 positions match TRBD1. The CDR3 is 14 amino acids. Per the germline V gene, CDR1 is ENHRY and CDR2 is SYGVKD. Trimming took 8 bases from V and 0 from J; bases not matched to a gene: 4. The DNA of the CDR3 is TGTGCCATCCGGGACAGGGCTATGAACACTGAAGCTTTCTTT. This encodes CAIRDRAMNTEAFF.

J is TRBJ1-2 and V is TRBV12-3 or TRBV12-4, with a possible D match to TRBD1 (6 bases). The CDR3 is made up of 14 amino acids. Trimming removed 7 bases from V and 0 bases from J, with 12 bases in between. CDR3 region: CASTKQGPNYGYTF. The CDR3 DNA sequence: TGTGCCAGCACCAAACAGGGACCTAACTATGGCTACACCTTC.

This chain connects TRBV5-1 to TRBJ1-1; a weak D match, TRBD1 (5 bases). Germline V gives CDR1 SGHRS, CDR2 YFSETQ. V dropped 4 bases and J dropped 7 bases, with 17 bases sitting between them. This CDR3 has 14 amino acids. This chain's CDR3 is CASSHTTGTDEAFF. CDR3 nucleotide sequence: TGCGCCAGCAGCCACACTACGGGGACGGATGAAGCTTTCTTT.

This clonotype was seen more than once but under ten times. V gene TRBV29-1 combines with J gene TRBJ1-2; 7 bases agree with TRBD1. Unmatched junction bases numbered 8, after V lost 3 bases and J lost 1 base. Germline CDR1 SQVTM, CDR2 ANQGSEA. This CDR3 has 15 residues. CDR3 sequence: CSVDYGTVNNYGYTF. The CDR3 DNA sequence: TGCAGCGTTGACTACGGGACAGTGAATAACTATGGCTACACCTTC.

The chain is built from TRBV11-2 and TRBJ2-3; 7 bases map to TRBD2. The ends lost 5 bases at V and 2 bases at J; junction bases unmatched: 10. Per germline, CDR1 SGHAT and CDR2 FQNNGV. This CDR3 contains 16 residues. DNA for the CDR3: TGTGCCAGCAGCACCGGAGCCAGCGGGGCCACAGATACGCAGTATTTT. Residues: CASSTGASGATDTQYF. Full variable domain (missing parts from reference TRBV11-2 and TRBJ2-3): EAGVAQSPRYKIIEKRQSVAFWCNPISGHATLYWYQQILGQGPKLLIQFQNNGVVDDSQLPKDRFSAERLKGVDSTLKIQPAKLEDSAVYLCASSTGASGATDTQYFGPGTRLTVL.

The chain recombines TRBV7-9 with TRBJ2-5; D might be TRBD1 (5 bases). CDR3 length: 16 amino acids. With 5 bases removed from V and 4 bases from J, the gap between germline ends came to 20 bases. Germline-derived CDR1 and CDR2 are SEHNR and FQNEAQ (reference sequence). DNA of the CDR3: TGTGCCAGCAGCGCCGAACCCCCAGGGCGGAGAGAGACCCAGTACTTC. Translated: CASSAEPPGRRETQYF.

This clonotype was counted a few times. V is TRBV12-3 or TRBV12-4 and J is TRBJ2-1; TRBD2 matches at 8 bases. Unmatched junction bases numbered 7, after V lost 7 bases and J lost 2 bases. The CDR3 runs to 15 residues. CDR3 nucleotide sequence: TGTGCCAGCAAAGGACGGGGGGGCCCCTACAATGAGCAGTTCTTC. Amino acid sequence: CASKGRGGPYNEQFF.

In its sample, this clonotype was seen a few times. In DNA, the CDR3 is TGCAGTGCTAGAACGACGGGACTAGCGGGAGGGGAGACCCAGTACTTC. Amino acids: CSARTTGLAGGETQYF. V and J are TRBV20-1 and TRBJ2-5, with 16 bases lining up with TRBD2. Germline CDR1 and CDR2: DFQATT and SNEGSKA (reference sequence). The J segment lost 5 bases and the V segment lost 2 bases, leaving 5 bases of the junction unmatched. This CDR3 has 16 amino acids.

This clonotype showed up just a few times. At one end, the junction sequence differs from germline, possibly due to a read error. The V gene is TRBV7-9, the J gene TRBJ2-7; 12 bases map to TRBD2. The CDR3 sequence is 14 residues long. Germline V gives CDR1 SEHNR, CDR2 FQNEAQ (reference sequence). The CDR3 nucleotides are TGTGCCAGCAGTTCCGGACTAGCGGGGTTCGATAAAGACTTC. This sequence encodes CASSSGLAGFDKDF.

Many counts were recorded for this clonotype. The V call is TRBV6-1, the J call TRBJ1-1, with D possibly matching TRBD1 (5 bases). CDR1 is MNHNS, CDR2 SASEGT, per germline. Trimming cost V 5 bases and J 1 base, with 14 bases left between them. This CDR3 spans 15 amino acids. The CDR3, as DNA: TGTGCCAGCAGTAAAAGACAGACCTCGAACACTGAAGCTTTCTTT. Translation gives CASSKRQTSNTEAFF.

The rearrangement links TRBV10-3 to TRBJ2-3; TRBD2 matches 12 bases. The CDR3 consists of 16 residues. The germline CDR1 and CDR2 sequences are ENHRY and SYGVKD. V gave up 6 bases and J gave up 2 bases; unmatched junction bases: 6. The CDR3 region has the DNA TGTGCCATCAGCCCCACTAGCGGGGGGTCCACAGATACGCAGTATTTT. This encodes CAISPTSGGSTDTQYF.

In its sample, this clonotype was seen a few times. V is TRBV7-2 and J is TRBJ2-1; D is perhaps TRBD2 (6 bases). The CDR3 runs to 12 residues. Trimming stripped 3 bases from V and 9 bases from J, with 9 bases between. From germline, CDR1 is SGHTA and CDR2 FQGNSA. The CDR3 coding sequence is TGTGCCAGCAGCTTGGACTATGGTGAGCAGTTCTTC. The encoded protein is CASSLDYGEQFF. Full variable domain (remainder filled in from reference TRBV7-2 and TRBJ2-1): GAGVSQSPSNKVTEKGKDVELRCDPISGHTALYWYRQSLGQGLEFLIYFQGNSAPDKSGLPSDRFSAERTGGSVSTLTIQRTQQEDSAVYLCASSLDYGEQFFGPGTRLTVL.

This clonotype was detected only a few times. The gene calls are TRBV5-1 and TRBJ2-1, with D hard to call. The CDR3 runs to 14 residues. The germline V and J ends were trimmed by 4 bases and 8 bases, with 16 bases remaining between them. Germline V lookup: CDR1 SGHRS, CDR2 YFSETQ. In nucleotides, the CDR3 is TGCGCCAGCAGCGAACGCACCTTCCGGTATGAGCAGTTCTTC. Residues: CASSERTFRYEQFF. Variable domain in full (rest from reference TRBV5-1 and TRBJ2-1): KAGVTQTPRYLIKTRGQQVTLSCSPISGHRSVSWYQQTPGQGLQFLFEYFSETQRNKGNFPGRFSGRQFSNSRSEMNVSTLELGDSALYLCASSERTFRYEQFFGPGTRLTVL.